This T cell receptor (beta chain) derives from a study of T cells in localized non-small cell lung cancer. Study-level results: Longer overall survival was seen with higher T cell density measured in blood. In uninvolved adjacent lung, T cell clonality reached its highest value, exceeding tumor. Researchers found a median about 53 of the top 100 tumor clones in adjacent lung. The tumor had only one region sequenced, so heterogeneity remains possible.

In regard to this clone: The antigen is undetermined.

The table came from immunoSEQ multiplex PCR; TCRdb's copy has only in-frame clones and leaves some out. The sample contains about 59,000 clones, 70% to 90% of which appear only once. The CDR3 loop spans 16 amino acids. Germline CDR1 is SGHVS and CDR2 is FNYEAQ. Trimming cost V 1 base and J 3 bases; bases outside gene matches: 8. Specimen: peripheral blood, collected before any cancer treatment. This chain connects TRBV7-6 to TRBJ1-1, with 7 positions matching TRBD1. This receptor was obtained from a man aged 40 to 70 with stage I squamous cell lung carcinoma. For the CDR3, the DNA is TGTGCCAGCAGCTTAGACGGGACAGCTACCGACACTGAAGCTTTCTTT. Encoded protein: CASSLDGTATDTEAFF. Combining the CDR3 with reference TRBV7-6 and TRBJ1-1 gives the whole variable domain GAGVSQSPRYKVTKRGQDVALRCDPISGHVSLYWYRQALGQGPEFLTYFNYEAQQDKSGLPNDRFSAERPEGSISTLTIQRTEQRDSAMYRCASSLDGTATDTEAFFGQGTRLTVV.